This section outlines one TCR beta chain sequence together with its context. Its antigen remains unknown. Trimming removed 2 bases at V and 3 bases at J, with 14 bases between. The length of the CDR3 is 15 residues. Germline loops: CDR1 LNHDA, CDR2 SQIVND (reference sequence). Assay used: immunoSEQ multiplex PCR; TCRdb lists only in-frame clones, some missing. This table has roughly 61,000 clones, approximately 88% appearing once. This specimen belongs to a study of OX40 agonist ivuxolimab in advanced cancers. General study points: Some patients who did not respond also had low normalized T-cell clonal expansion.

Sequenced material: CD4+ or CD8+ T cells sorted from blood, taken in a trial of the OX40 agonist ivuxolimab. This sequence joins TRBV19 and TRBJ2-7, with a weak D call TRBD1 (5 bases). The sequence came from an adult with an advanced solid tumor such as melanoma, head and neck, liver or kidney cancer. The CDR3 bases are TGTGCCAGTAGTATATTAGAGGCAGGGAACTACGAGCAGTACTTC. Translating it yields CASSILEAGNYEQYF. The full variable domain, with the rest looked up from reference TRBV19 and TRBJ2-7, is DGGITQSPKYLFRKEGQNVTLSCEQNLNHDAMYWYRQDPGQGLRLIYYSQIVNDFQKGDIAEGYSVSREKKESFPLTVTSAQKNPTAFYLCASSILEAGNYEQYFGPGTRLTVT.